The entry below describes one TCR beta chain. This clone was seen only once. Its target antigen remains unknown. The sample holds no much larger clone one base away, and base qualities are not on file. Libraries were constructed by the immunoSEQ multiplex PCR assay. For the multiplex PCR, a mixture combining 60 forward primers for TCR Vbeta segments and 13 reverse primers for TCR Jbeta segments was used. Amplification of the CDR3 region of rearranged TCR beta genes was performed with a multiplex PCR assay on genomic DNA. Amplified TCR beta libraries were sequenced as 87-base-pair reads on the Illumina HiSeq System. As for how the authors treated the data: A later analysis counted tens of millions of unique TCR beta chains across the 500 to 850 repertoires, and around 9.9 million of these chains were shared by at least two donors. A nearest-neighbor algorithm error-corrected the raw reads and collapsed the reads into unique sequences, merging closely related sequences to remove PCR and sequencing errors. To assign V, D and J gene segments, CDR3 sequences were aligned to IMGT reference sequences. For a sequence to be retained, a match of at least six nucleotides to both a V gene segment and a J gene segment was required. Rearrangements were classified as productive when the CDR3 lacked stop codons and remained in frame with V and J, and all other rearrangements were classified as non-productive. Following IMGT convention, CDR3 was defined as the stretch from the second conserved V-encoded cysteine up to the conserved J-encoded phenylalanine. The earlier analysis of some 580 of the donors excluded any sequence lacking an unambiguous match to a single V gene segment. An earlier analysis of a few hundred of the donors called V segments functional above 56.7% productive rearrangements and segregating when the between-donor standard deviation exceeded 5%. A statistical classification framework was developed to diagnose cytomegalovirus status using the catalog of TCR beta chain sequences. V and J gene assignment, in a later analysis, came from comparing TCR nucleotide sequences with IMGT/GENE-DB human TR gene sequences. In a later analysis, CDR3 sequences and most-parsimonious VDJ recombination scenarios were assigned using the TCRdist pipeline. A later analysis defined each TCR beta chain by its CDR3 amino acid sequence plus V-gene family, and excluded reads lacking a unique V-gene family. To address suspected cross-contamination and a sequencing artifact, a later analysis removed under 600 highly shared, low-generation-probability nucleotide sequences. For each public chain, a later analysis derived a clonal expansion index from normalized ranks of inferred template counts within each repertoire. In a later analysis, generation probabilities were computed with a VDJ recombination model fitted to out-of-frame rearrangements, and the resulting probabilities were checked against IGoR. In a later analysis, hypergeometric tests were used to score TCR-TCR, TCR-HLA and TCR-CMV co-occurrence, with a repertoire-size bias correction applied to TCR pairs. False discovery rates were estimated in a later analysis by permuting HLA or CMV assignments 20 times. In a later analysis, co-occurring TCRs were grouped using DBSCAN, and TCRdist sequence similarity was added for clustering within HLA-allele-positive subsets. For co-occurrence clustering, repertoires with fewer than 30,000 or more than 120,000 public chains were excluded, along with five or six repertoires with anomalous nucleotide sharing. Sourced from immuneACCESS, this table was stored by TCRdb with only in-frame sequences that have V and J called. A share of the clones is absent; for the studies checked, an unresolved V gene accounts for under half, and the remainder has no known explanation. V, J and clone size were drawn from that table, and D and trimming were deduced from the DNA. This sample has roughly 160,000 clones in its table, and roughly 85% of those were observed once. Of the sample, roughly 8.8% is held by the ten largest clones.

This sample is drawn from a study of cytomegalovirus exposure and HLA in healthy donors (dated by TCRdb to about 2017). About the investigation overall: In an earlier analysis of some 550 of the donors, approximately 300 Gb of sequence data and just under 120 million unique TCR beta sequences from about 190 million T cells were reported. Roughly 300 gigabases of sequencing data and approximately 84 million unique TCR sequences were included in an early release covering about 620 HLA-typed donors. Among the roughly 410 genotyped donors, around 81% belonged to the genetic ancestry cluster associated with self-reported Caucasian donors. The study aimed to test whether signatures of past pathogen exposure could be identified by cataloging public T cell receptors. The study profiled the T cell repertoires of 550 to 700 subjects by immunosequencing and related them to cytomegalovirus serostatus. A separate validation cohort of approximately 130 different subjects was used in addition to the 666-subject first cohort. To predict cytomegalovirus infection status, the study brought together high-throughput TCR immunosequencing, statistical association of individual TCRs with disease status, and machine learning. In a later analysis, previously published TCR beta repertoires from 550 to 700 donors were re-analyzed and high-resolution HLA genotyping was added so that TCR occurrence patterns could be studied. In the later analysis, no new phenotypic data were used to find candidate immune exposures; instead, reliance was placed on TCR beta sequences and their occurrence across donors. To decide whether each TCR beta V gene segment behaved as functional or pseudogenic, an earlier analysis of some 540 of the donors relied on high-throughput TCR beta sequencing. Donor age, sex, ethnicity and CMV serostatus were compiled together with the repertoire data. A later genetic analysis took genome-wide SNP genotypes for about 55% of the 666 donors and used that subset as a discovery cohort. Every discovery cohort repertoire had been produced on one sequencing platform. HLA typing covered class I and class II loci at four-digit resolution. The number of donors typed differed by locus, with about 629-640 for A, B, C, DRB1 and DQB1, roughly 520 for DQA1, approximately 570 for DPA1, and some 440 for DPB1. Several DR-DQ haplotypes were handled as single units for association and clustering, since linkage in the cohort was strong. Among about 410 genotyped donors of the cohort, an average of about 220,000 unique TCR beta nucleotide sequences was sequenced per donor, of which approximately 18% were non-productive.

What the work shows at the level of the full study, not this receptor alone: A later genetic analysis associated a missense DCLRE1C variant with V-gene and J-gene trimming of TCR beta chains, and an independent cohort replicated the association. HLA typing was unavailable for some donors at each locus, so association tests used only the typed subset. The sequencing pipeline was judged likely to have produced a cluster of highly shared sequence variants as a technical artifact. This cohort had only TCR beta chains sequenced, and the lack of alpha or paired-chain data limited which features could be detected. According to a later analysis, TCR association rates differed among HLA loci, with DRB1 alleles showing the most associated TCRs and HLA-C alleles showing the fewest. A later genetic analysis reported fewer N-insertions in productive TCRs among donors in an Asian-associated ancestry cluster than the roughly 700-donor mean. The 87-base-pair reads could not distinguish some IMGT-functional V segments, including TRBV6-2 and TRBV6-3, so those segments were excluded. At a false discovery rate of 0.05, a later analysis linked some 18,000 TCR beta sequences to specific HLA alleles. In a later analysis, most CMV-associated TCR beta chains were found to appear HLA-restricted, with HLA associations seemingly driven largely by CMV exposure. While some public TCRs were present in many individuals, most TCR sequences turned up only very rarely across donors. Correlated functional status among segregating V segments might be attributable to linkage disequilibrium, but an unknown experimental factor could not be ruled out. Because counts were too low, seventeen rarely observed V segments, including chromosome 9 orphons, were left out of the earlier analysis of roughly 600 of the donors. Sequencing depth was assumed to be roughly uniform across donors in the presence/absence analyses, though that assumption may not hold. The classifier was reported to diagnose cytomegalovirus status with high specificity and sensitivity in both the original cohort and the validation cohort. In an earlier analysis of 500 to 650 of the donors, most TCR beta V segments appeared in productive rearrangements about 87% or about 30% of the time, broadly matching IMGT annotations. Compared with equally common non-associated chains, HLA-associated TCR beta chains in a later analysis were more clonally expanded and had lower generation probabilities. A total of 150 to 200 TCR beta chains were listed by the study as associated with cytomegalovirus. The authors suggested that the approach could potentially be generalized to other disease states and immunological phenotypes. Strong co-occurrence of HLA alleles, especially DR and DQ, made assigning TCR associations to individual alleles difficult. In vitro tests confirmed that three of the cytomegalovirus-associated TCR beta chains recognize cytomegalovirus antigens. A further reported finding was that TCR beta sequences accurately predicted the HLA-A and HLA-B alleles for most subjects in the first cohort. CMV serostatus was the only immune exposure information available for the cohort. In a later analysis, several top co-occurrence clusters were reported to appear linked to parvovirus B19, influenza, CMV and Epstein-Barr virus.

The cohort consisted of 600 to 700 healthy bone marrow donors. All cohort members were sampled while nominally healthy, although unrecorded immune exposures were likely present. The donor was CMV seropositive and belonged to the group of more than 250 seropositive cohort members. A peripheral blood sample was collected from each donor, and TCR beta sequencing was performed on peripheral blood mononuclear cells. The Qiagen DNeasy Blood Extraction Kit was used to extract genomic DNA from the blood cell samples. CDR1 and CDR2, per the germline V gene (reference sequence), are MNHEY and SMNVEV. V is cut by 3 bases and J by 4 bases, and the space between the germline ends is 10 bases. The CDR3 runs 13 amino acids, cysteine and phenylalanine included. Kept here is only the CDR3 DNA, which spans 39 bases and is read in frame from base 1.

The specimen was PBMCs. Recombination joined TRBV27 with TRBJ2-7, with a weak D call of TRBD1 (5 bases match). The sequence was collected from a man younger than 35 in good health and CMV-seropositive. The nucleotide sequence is TGTGCCAGCAGTTTCCCCAGGGTATACGAGCAGTACTTC. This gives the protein CASSFPRVYEQYF.